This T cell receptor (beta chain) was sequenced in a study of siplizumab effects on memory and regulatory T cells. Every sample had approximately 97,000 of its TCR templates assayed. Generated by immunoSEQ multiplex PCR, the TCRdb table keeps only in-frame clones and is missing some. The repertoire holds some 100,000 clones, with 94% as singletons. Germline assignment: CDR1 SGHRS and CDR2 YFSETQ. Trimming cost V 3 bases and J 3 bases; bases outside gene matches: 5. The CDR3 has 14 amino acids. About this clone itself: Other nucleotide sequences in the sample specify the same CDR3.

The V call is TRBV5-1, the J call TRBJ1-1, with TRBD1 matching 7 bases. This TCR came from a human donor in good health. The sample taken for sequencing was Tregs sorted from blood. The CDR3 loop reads CASSSDRGHTEAFF. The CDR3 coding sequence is TGCGCCAGCAGCTCCGATAGGGGGCACACTGAAGCTTTCTTT.